Listed below are T cell receptor beta chains from one sample, sequenced in a study of T cell changes during pregnancy in multiple sclerosis. Clones were sequenced by immunoSEQ multiplex PCR, and TCRdb holds only the in-frame ones, with some missing. Counted here are 70,000 to 75,000 clones, more than 90% occurring once; the ten biggest clones make up 2.1%. The material sequenced was peripheral blood, taken in the second trimester of pregnancy. The origin of the receptors is a female donor in good health, enrolled as a control in a pregnancy study. Each CDR3 is given with its conserved first and last residue. D genes are given only for firm matches. Clone size is stated in some rows and not others, as once, few, many or a class when expanded.

>TRBV6-1|TRBJ1-4|.|.
CASTRQTNEKLFF
TGTGCCAGCACCAGACAGACTAATGAAAAACTGTTTTTT
>TRBV7-6|TRBJ1-1|.|.
CASSFGGYTEAFF
TGTGCCAGCAGCTTCGGAGGGTACACTGAAGCTTTCTTT
>TRBV7-7|TRBJ2-5|TRBD2|.
CASSLAGGGQETQYF
TGTGCTAGCAGCTTAGCGGGGGGGGGACAAGAGACCCAGTACTTC
>TRBV14|TRBJ1-4|.|.
CASSHGAGAEKLFF
TGTGCCAGCAGCCACGGGGCAGGGGCCGAAAAACTGTTTTTT
>TRBV6-1|TRBJ1-2|.|.
CASSEGFLGGPSYTF
TGTGCCAGCAGTGAAGGATTTCTGGGGGGTCCCAGCTACACCTTC
>TRBV4-1|TRBJ2-1|.|few
CASSQPDGGAGDYNEQFF
TGCGCCAGCAGCCAACCGGATGGGGGGGCGGGGGACTACAATGAGCAGTTCTTC
>TRBV5-1|TRBJ2-1|TRBD1|.
CASSLSRGQGIGEQFF
TGCGCCAGCAGCTTGAGTCGGGGACAGGGTATAGGTGAGCAGTTCTTC
>TRBV9|TRBJ2-7|TRBD2|.
CASSVGSAVTGGEQYF
TGTGCCAGCAGCGTAGGGAGCGCCGTGACGGGGGGGGAGCAGTACTTC
>TRBV19|TRBJ1-2|.|.
CASSIRTQSSLGGYTF
TGTGCCAGTAGTATACGGACACAAAGCTCCTTGGGAGGCTACACCTTC
>TRBV6-4|TRBJ2-1|.|.
CASARSSYNEQFF
TGTGCCAGCGCACGGAGCTCCTACAATGAGCAGTTCTTC
>TRBV5-1|TRBJ1-3|.|.
CASSLGGGNTIYF
TGCGCCAGCAGCTTGGGAGGTGGAAACACCATATATTTT
>TRBV7-6|TRBJ1-2|.|.
CASSLEYTRQINYGYTF
TGTGCCAGCAGCTTAGAATACACGCGACAGATCAACTATGGCTACACCTTC
>TRBV7-2|TRBJ1-5|TRBD1|.
CASSPDSGGVNQPQHF
TGTGCCAGCAGCCCAGACTCAGGGGGCGTCAATCAGCCCCAGCATTTT
>TRBV5-8|TRBJ1-1|TRBD1|.
CASSPRTGKNTEAFF
TGTGCCAGCAGCCCCCGGACAGGGAAGAACACTGAAGCTTTCTTT
>TRBV6-5|TRBJ1-4|.|.
CASSYSGTRNEKLFF
TGTGCCAGCAGTTACTCCGGGACACGGAATGAAAAACTGTTTTTT
>TRBV28|TRBJ2-5|.|.
CASSLGWLSGTQYF
TGTGCCAGCAGTTTGGGGTGGTTGAGCGGGACCCAGTACTTC
>TRBV5-6|TRBJ1-2|.|.
CASSLLPPAARGYTF
TGTGCCAGCAGCTTACTACCCCCTGCGGCACGTGGCTACACCTTC
>TRBV6-6|TRBJ1-2|.|.
CASNTDRAYGYTF
TGTGCCAGCAATACGGACAGAGCCTATGGCTACACCTTC
>TRBV7-9|TRBJ1-1|.|.
CASSPWAVNTEAFF
TGTGCCAGCAGCCCCTGGGCCGTGAACACTGAAGCTTTCTTT
>TRBV2|TRBJ1-1|.|.
CASSRAPTEAFF
TGTGCCAGCAGCAGGGCACCCACTGAAGCTTTCTTT
>TRBV6-1|TRBJ1-2|.|.
CASSESLYGYTF
TGTGCCAGCAGTGAAAGCCTCTATGGCTACACCTTC
>TRBV7-2|TRBJ2-3|.|once
CASSRLEGSQYF
TGTGCCAGCAGCCGGCTAGAAGGATCGCAGTATTTT
>TRBV6-5|TRBJ1-2|TRBD1|.
CASSYSGQGALGYTF
TGTGCCAGCAGTTACTCGGGACAGGGGGCGTTGGGCTACACCTTC
>TRBV7-9|TRBJ1-1|TRBD1|.
CASSFRGREGLDTEAFF
TGTGCCAGCAGCTTCAGGGGGCGCGAGGGGTTGGACACTGAAGCTTTCTTT
>TRBV7-3|TRBJ2-1|.|once
CASSSIDGNEQFF
TGTGCCAGCAGCTCGATAGACGGGAATGAGCAGTTCTTC
>TRBV5-6|TRBJ2-4|.|.
CASSQGNIQYF
TGTGCCAGCAGCCAGGGGAACATTCAGTACTTC
>TRBV5-8|TRBJ2-1|TRBD2|.
CASSMGGTYNEQFF
TGTGCCAGCAGCATGGGAGGGACCTACAATGAGCAGTTCTTC
>TRBV9|TRBJ1-6|TRBD1|.
CASRQGAGNSPLHF
TGTGCCAGCAGACAGGGGGCTGGAAATTCACCCCTCCACTTT
>TRBV19|TRBJ1-6|TRBD1|.
CASTPGQGSSPLHF
TGTGCCAGTACTCCGGGACAGGGTAGTTCACCCCTCCACTTT
>TRBV29-1|TRBJ1-3|.|.
CSVEGLGSSGNTIYF
TGCAGCGTTGAAGGACTCGGGAGCTCTGGAAACACCATATATTTT
>TRBV29-1|TRBJ1-1|.|few
CSVVEDGHTEAFF
TGCAGCGTTGTGGAGGATGGCCACACTGAAGCTTTCTTT
>TRBV4-3|TRBJ1-2|.|.
CASSQETGRGSGYTF
TGCGCCAGCAGCCAAGAAACAGGCCGAGGTAGTGGCTACACCTTC